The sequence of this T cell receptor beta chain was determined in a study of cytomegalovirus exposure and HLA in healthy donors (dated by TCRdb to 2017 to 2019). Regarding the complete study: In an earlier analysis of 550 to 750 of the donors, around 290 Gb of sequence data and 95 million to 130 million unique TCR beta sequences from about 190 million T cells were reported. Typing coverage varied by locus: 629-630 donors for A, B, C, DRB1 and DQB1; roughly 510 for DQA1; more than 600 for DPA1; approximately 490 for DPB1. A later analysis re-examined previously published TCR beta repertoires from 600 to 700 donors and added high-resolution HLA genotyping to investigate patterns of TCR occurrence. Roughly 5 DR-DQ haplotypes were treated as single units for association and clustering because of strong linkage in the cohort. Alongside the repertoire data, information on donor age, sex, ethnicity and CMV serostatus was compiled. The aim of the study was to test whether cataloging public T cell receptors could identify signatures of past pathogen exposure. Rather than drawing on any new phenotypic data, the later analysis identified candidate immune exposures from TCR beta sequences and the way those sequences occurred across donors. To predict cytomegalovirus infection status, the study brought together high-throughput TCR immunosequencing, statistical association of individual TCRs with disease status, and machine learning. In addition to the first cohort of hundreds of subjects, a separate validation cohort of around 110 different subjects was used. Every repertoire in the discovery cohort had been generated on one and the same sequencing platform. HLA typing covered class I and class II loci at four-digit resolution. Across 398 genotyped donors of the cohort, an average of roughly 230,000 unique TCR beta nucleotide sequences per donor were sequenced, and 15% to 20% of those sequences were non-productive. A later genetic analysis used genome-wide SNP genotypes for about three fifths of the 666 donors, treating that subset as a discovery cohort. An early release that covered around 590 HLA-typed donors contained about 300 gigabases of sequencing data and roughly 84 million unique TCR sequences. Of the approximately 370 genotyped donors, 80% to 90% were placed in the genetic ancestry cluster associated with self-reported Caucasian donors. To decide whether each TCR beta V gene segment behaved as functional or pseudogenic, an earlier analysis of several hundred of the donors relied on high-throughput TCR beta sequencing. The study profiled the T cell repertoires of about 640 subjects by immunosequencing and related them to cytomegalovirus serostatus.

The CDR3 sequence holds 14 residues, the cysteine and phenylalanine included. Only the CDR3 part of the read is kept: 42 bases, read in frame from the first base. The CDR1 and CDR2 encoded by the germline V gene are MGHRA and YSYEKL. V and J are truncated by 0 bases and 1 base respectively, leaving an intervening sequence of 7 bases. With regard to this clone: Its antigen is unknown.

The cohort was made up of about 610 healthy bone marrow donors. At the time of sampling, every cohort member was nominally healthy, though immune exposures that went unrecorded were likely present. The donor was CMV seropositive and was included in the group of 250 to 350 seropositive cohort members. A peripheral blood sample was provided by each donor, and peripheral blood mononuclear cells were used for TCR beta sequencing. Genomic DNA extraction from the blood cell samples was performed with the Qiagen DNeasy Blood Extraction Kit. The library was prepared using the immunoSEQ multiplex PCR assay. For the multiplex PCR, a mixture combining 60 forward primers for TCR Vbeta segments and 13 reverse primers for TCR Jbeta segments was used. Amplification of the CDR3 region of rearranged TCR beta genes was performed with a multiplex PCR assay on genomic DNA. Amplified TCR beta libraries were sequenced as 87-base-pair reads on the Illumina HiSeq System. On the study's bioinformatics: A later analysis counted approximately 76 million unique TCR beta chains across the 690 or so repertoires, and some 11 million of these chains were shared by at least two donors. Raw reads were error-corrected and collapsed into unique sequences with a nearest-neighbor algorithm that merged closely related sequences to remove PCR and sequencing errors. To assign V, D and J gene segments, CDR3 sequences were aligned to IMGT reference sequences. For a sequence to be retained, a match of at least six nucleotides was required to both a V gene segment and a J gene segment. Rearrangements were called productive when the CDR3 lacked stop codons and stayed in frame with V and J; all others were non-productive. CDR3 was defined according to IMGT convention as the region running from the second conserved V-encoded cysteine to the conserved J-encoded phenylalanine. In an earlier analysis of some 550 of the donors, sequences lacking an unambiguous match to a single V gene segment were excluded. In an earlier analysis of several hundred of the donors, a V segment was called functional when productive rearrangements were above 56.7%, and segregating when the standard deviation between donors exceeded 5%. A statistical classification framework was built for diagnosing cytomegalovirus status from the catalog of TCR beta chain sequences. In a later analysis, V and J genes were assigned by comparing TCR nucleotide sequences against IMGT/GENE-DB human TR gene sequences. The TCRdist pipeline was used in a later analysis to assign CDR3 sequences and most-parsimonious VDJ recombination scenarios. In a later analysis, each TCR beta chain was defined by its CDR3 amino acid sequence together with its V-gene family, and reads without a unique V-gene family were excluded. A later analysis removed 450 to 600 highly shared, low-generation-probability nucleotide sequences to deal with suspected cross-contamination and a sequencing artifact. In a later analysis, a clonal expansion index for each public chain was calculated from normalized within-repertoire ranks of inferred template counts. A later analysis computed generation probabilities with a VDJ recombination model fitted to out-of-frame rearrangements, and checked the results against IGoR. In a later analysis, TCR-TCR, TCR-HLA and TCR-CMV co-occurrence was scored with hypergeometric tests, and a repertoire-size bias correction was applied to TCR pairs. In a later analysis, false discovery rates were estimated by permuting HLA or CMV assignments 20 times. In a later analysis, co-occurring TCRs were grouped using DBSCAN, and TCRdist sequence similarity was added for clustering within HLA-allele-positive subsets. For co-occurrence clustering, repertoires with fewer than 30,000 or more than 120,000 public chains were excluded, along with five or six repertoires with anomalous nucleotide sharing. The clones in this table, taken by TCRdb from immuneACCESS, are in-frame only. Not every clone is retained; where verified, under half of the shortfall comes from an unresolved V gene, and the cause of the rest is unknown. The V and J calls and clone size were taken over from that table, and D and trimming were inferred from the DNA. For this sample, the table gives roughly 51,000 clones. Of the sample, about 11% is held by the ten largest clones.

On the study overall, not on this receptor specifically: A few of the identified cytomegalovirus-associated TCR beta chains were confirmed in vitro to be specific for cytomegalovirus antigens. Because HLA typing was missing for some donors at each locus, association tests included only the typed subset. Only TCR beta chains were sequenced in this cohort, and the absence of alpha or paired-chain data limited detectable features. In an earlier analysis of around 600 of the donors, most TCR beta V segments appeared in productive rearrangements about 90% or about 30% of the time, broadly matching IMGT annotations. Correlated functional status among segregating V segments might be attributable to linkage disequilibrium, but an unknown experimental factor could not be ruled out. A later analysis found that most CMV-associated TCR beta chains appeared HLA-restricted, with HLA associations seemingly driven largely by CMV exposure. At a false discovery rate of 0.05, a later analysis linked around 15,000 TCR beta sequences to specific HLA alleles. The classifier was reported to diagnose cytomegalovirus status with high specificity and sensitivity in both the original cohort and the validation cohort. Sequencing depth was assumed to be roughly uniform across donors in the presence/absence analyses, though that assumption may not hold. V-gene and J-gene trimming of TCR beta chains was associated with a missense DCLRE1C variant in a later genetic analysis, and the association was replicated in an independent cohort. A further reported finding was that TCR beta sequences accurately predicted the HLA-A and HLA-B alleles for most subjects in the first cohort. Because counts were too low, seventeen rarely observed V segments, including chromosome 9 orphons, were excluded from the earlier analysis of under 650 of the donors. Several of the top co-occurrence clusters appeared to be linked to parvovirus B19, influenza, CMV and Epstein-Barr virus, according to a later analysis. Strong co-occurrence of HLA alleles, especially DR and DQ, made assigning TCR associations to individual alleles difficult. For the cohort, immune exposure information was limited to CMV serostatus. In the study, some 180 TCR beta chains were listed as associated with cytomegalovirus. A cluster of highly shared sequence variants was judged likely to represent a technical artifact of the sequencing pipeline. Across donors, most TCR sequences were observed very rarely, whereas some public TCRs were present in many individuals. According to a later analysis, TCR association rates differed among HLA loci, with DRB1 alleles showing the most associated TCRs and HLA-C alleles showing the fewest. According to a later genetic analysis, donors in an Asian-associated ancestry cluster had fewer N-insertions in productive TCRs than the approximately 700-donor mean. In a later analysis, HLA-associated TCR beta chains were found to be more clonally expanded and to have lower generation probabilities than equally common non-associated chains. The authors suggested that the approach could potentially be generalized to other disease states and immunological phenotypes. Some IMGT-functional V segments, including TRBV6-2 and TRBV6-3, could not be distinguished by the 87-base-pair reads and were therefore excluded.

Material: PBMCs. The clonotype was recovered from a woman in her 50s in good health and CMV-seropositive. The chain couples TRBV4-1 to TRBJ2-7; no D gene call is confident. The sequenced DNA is TGCGCCAGCAGCCAAGATGTTTCGTCCTACGAGCAGTACTTC. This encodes CASSQDVSSYEQYF.